This T cell receptor beta chain was captured in a study of T cell changes during pregnancy in multiple sclerosis. Between the trimmed V and J ends, which lost 2 bases and 2 bases, there was a span of 7 bases. Germline assignment: CDR1 KGHSH and CDR2 LQKENI. This CDR3 contains 13 residues. Using immunoSEQ multiplex PCR, the repertoire was profiled, and TCRdb retains in-frame clones only, with some absent. The table has roughly 80,000 clones, about 91% seen once; the top ten hold about 3%. The J gene is TRBJ2-7, the V gene TRBV18; D unclear. This TCR derives from a female donor with multiple sclerosis, enrolled in a pregnancy study. The sample here was peripheral blood, taken before pregnancy. The CDR3 nucleotides are TGTGCCAGCTCACCAACACAGACCTACGAGCAGTACTTC. Residues: CASSPTQTYEQYF. Drawing the rest from reference TRBV18 and TRBJ2-7, the complete variable domain is NAGVMQNPRHLVRRRGQEARLRCSPMKGHSHVYWYRQLPEEGLKFMVYLQKENIIDESGMPKERFSAEFPKEGPSILRIQQVVRGDSAAYFCASSPTQTYEQYFGPGTRLTVT.